This TCR beta chain came from a study of regulatory T cells in long-lasting Graves disease. The study's findings and limits: Relative to new patients (966), persistent patients exhibited greater sharing of public clonotypes (approximately 2,700).

Time point noted: newly diagnosed GD, antithyroid drugs for less than 3 months. The TCR library used RNA extracted from PBMCs. This clonotype was detected ten times or more. Antigen specificity is unknown. For TCR beta, libraries came from iRepertoire HTBI primers and Arm-PCR of CDR3 regions. TCRdb reprocessed the multiplex PCR reads via MiXCR and lists one record per CDR3 protein. The sample lists about 380,000 distinct CDR3 sequences; around 16% were seen once. V lost 5 bases, J lost 0 bases, and 10 bases stayed unmatched. CDR3 length equals 16 residues. The germline gives CDR1 MNHEY, CDR2 SMNVEV (reference sequence).

The V gene is TRBV27, the J gene TRBJ2-7; 7 nucleotides align to TRBD1. The origin of this receptor is a female donor with Graves disease. The source material was peripheral blood mononuclear cells (PBMCs), sampled at new diagnosis, from a patient treated with antithyroid drugs. The CDR3 DNA is TGTGCCAGCAGTCGAACTCGACAGGGCAGCTCCTACGAGCAGTACTTC. It specifies CASSRTRQGSSYEQYF.